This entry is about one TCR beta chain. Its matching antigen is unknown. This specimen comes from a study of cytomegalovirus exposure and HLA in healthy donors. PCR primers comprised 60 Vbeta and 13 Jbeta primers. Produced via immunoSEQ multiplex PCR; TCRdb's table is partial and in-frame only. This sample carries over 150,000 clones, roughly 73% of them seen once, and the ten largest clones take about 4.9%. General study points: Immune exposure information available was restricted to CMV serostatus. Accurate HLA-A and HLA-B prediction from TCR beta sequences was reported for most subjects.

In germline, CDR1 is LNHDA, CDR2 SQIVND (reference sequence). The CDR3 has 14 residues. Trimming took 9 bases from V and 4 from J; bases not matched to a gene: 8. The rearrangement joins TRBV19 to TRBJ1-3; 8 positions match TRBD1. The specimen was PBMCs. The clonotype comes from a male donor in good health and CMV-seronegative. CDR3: CASHRTGTGNTIYF. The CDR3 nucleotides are TGTGCCAGCCACCGGACAGGGACAGGAAACACCATATATTTT.